Listed here is a single T cell receptor (beta chain). Its antigen remains unknown. cDNA libraries for TCR alpha and TCR beta, carrying sample barcodes and UMIs, came from 5'RACE with constant-segment primers. One entry per CDR3 protein, called by TCRdb with MiXCR from the 5' RACE reads. The repertoire consists of some 160,000 distinct CDR3 sequences, with 10% to 15% occurring once and the leading ten covering approximately 3.4%. The sample comes from a study of T-cell memory formation after mild COVID-19. Turning to the study itself: The TCR clusters were mostly specific to one donor. Findings and limits, study-wide: Contracting CD8+ clones were enriched in EMRA, CD4+ mainly in CM and EM. Clones that contracted from day 15 to 85 were balanced CD4/CD8, while later expanders leaned CD4+.

The sample taken for sequencing was PBMCs or a T cell subset sorted from them (not recorded which). The TCR originated in a man aged 18 to 30 who had mild COVID-19 (a few samples of this study predate the infection). Cell type and time point are not known.

This chain's CDR3 is CASSLGDISGNTIYF. CDR3 DNA: TGCGCCAGCAGCTTGGGGGATATCTCTGGAAACACCATATATTTT. The chain combines TRBV5-1 with TRBJ1-3; D is unclear. V was clipped by 0 bases and J by 0 bases, with 7 bases between them. CDR1 and CDR2 (germline): SGHRS, YFSETQ. This CDR3 region has 15 residues. Full variable domain (missing parts from reference TRBV5-1 and TRBJ1-3): KAGVTQTPRYLIKTRGQQVTLSCSPISGHRSVSWYQQTPGQGLQFLFEYFSETQRNKGNFPGRFSGRQFSNSRSEMNVSTLELGDSALYLCASSLGDISGNTIYFGEGSWLTVV.